The present T cell receptor beta chain was sequenced within a study of cytomegalovirus exposure and HLA in healthy donors. This CDR3 has 16 amino acids. The germline gives CDR1 LGHNA, CDR2 YSLEER. Trimming removed 0 bases from V and 0 bases from J, with 11 bases in between. Assay used: immunoSEQ multiplex PCR; TCRdb lists only in-frame clones, some missing. Of about 120,000 clones in the sample, approximately 90% were seen once. Sequenced sample: PBMCs. The rearrangement uses TRBV4-3 and TRBJ1-2, with D perhaps matching TRBD1 (5 bases). The clonotype was recovered from a woman under 30 in good health and CMV-seropositive. The CDR3 sequence: CASSQDMQGTNYGYTF. The CDR3, as DNA: TGCGCCAGCAGCCAAGATATGCAGGGCACTAACTATGGCTACACCTTC.